These 12 T cell receptor beta chains originate from one sample sequenced in a study of neurological immune-mediated disorders. MiXCR was run by TCRdb on the 5' RACE reads, yielding one entry per CDR3 protein. The table lists over 35,000 distinct CDR3 sequences, 3.8% of them singletons. Sequences were obtained from PBMCs. The receptors originated from a man aged 25-40 years with multiple sclerosis.

This clonotype was counted many times. J is TRBJ2-3 and V is TRBV20-1; tentative D call: TRBD1 (5 bases). Germline V gene sequence: CDR1 DFQATT, CDR2 SNEGSKA (reference sequence). This CDR3 has 12 residues. V gave up 0 bases and J gave up 9 bases, with 10 bases separating them. This CDR3 reads CSARDLAGTQYF. As DNA, the CDR3 is TGCAGTGCTAGAGACTTAGCAGGGACGCAGTATTTT.

This clonotype came up many times. The chain joins TRBV20-1 to TRBJ2-1; TRBD2 matches 12 bases. The ends lost 6 bases at V and 9 bases at J; junction bases unmatched: 9. CDR1 is DFQATT and CDR2 is SNEGSKA in the germline V gene (reference sequence). The CDR3 contains 14 residues. The CDR3 DNA follows: TGCAGTGCACCCCTAGCGGGGGGGCAGGGTGAGCAGTTCTTC. It is translated as CSAPLAGGQGEQFF.

This clonotype is classed as medium-sized. V usage is TRBV24-1 and J usage is TRBJ2-2; D possibly corresponds to TRBD2 (5 bases). Germline values: CDR1 KGHDR, CDR2 SFDVKD. The ends were cut back, 3 bases at V and 1 base at J, with 8 bases in the middle. The length of the CDR3 is 15 residues. CDR3: CATSDPGKNTGELFF. The CDR3 nucleotides read TGTGCCACCAGTGATCCCGGGAAGAACACCGGGGAGCTGTTTTTT.

The sample holds many counts of this clonotype. This chain links TRBV3-1 with TRBJ2-7; tentative D call: TRBD1 (5 bases). Germline-derived CDR1 and CDR2 are LGHDT and YNNKEL (reference sequence). Trimming stripped 3 bases from V and 0 bases from J, with 15 bases between. The CDR3 runs to 16 residues. The CDR3 DNA is TGTGCCAGCAGCCAGTCCTGGGCAGGACACTCCTACGAGCAGTACTTC. Amino acid sequence: CASSQSWAGHSYEQYF.

This clonotype appeared many times. The J gene is TRBJ1-4, the V gene TRBV7-6; the D is unclear. This CDR3 is built from 13 residues. Germline CDR1 and CDR2: SGHVS and FNYEAQ. V gave up 3 bases and J gave up 8 bases, with 10 bases separating them. The CDR3 loop is CASSFDLEEKLFF. The CDR3, as DNA: TGTGCCAGCAGCTTTGATCTCGAGGAAAAACTGTTTTTT.

This clonotype occurred many times. This chain links TRBV20-1 with TRBJ2-5; 8 nucleotides match TRBD1. CDR3 size: 14 residues. CDR1 is DFQATT, CDR2 SNEGSKA, per germline (reference sequence). V shed 5 bases and J 6 bases; nucleotides not matched to a gene: 11. The CDR3 sequence: CSAGGQGGLKTQYF. As DNA, the CDR3 is TGCAGTGCTGGAGGACAGGGAGGATTAAAGACCCAGTACTTC.

Sample share makes this clonotype medium-sized. This chain joins TRBV29-1 and TRBJ2-5, with TRBD1 matching 7 bases. This CDR3 has 14 amino acids. With 5 bases clipped from V and 0 bases from J, the junction kept 6 bases outside the gene matches. Germline V lookup: CDR1 SQVTM, CDR2 ANQGSEA. CDR3 amino acids: CSVLDRQDQETQYF. The CDR3 nucleotides are TGCAGCGTTTTGGACAGGCAAGACCAAGAGACCCAGTACTTC.

This clonotype appeared many times. V usage is TRBV5-1 and J usage is TRBJ2-2; D ambiguous. Trimming left V 4 bases short and J 7 bases short, with 14 bases between. The germline CDR1 and CDR2 sequences are SGHRS and YFSETQ. The CDR3 length is 14 residues. The CDR3: CASSPLGRRGELFF. The DNA of the CDR3 is TGCGCCAGCAGCCCACTGGGTCGCCGCGGGGAGCTGTTTTTT.

Ten or more counts support this clonotype. Mismatch with germline at one junction end may stem from a read error. The chain uses TRBV20-1 and TRBJ1-5; 7 nucleotides match TRBD1. The germline V gene has CDR1 DFQATT and CDR2 SNEGSKA (reference sequence). This CDR3 is 14 amino acids long. CDR3 bases: TGCAGTGCTCACATCGGACAGGCCAATCAGCCCCAGAATTTT. Protein: CSAHIGQANQPQNF.

This clonotype was detected many times. The gene calls are TRBV7-9 and TRBJ1-2; 7 nucleotides line up with TRBD1. The germline V gene has CDR1 SEHNR and CDR2 FQNEAQ (reference sequence). After removal of 1 base from V and 6 bases from J, the junction contained 2 bases not matched to a gene. The CDR3 is made up of 13 amino acids. In DNA form, the CDR3 reads TGTGCCAGCAGCTTAGGACAGGGTAATGGCTACACCTTC. Protein sequence: CASSLGQGNGYTF.

This clonotype was detected many times. The V gene is TRBV12-3 or TRBV12-4, the J gene TRBJ1-2, with unresolved D. Trimming took 3 bases from V and 7 from J, leaving 12 bases between them. The CDR3 extends over 13 amino acids. CDR3 residues: CASSLTRPGGYTF. In DNA form, the CDR3 reads TGTGCCAGCAGTTTGACCAGACCCGGTGGCTACACCTTC.

This clonotype was recorded many times. The chain employs TRBV29-1 and TRBJ1-2; D is undetermined. V dropped 3 bases and J dropped 10 bases, with 15 bases sitting between them. The CDR3 length is 12 residues. Germline CDR1 and CDR2: SQVTM and ANQGSEA. The CDR3 DNA reads TGCAGCGTTGAGGCGGTTTCATCAGTCTACACCTTC. This gives the protein CSVEAVSSVYTF.